This TCR beta chain was sequenced in a study of cytomegalovirus exposure and HLA in healthy donors. A multiplex PCR was run with 60 Vbeta primers and 13 Jbeta primers. The data were produced by immunoSEQ multiplex PCR, yet TCRdb's version contains in-frame clones alone and is incomplete. The sample consists of 120,000 to 150,000 clones, 79% of them appearing once. Germline V CDR1 and CDR2: SGHRS, YFSETQ. CDR3 length equals 14 residues. V gave up 4 bases and J gave up 1 base, with 9 bases separating them. Study outcomes and limitations: One later analysis reportedly identified an Asian-associated ancestry cluster that showed fewer N-insertions than the approximately 600-donor mean. Most CMV-associated TCR beta chains appeared HLA-restricted in a later analysis.

Regarding this clone: The antigen remains undetermined.

This chain joins TRBV5-1 and TRBJ1-5; the D is unclear. The TCR was taken from a female donor in good health and CMV-seronegative. Material for sequencing was PBMCs. In DNA, the CDR3 is TGCGCCAGCAGCCCTCTCCCCAGCAATCAGCCCCAGCATTTT. This sequence encodes CASSPLPSNQPQHF.